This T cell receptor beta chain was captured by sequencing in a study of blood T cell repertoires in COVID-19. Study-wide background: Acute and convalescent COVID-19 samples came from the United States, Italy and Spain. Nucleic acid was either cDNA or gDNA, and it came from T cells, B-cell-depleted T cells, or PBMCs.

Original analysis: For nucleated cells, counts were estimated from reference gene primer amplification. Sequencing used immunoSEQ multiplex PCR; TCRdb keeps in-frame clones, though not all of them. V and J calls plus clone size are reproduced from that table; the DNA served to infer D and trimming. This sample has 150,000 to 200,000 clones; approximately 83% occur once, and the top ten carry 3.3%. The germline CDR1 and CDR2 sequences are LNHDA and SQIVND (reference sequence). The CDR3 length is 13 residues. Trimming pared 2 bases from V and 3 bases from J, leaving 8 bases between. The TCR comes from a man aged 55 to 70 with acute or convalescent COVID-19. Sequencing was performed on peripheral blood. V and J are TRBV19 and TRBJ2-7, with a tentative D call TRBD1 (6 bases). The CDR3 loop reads CASSIRGYYEQYF. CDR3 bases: TGTGCCAGTAGTATAAGGGGGTACTACGAGCAGTACTTC.